This T cell receptor (beta chain) originates from a study of shared clonotypes between healthy human individuals. Recent vaccinations or acute infections were absent in the healthy HIV-negative adult donors. Study processing details: With immunoSEQ giving junction-only sequences and no quality scores, filtering differed. This table comes from immunoSEQ multiplex PCR, and its TCRdb copy is limited to in-frame clones, with some not included. The DNA was the basis for D and trimming; V, J and clone size are from that table. The sample includes some 2,100,000 clones, 90% to 97% of them seen just once. The trim removed 2 bases at V and 3 bases at J, leaving 7 bases unmatched. In germline, CDR1 is MGHDK, CDR2 SYGVNS. The CDR3 runs 16 residues. About this clone: What it binds is unknown.

Study-wide results and limits: Sharing of clonotypes among donors was expected to vary with sequencing depth.

The TCR originated in a man younger than 35 in good health. Input material: naive CD4+ T cells sorted from blood. As for subset: CD45RA+ positively selected. The rearrangement uses TRBV25-1 and TRBJ2-3, with 8 bases lining up with TRBD2. For the CDR3, the DNA is TGTGCCAGCAGTGAAAGGAACGGGAGGGGAACAGATACGCAGTATTTT. It translates to CASSERNGRGTDTQYF.